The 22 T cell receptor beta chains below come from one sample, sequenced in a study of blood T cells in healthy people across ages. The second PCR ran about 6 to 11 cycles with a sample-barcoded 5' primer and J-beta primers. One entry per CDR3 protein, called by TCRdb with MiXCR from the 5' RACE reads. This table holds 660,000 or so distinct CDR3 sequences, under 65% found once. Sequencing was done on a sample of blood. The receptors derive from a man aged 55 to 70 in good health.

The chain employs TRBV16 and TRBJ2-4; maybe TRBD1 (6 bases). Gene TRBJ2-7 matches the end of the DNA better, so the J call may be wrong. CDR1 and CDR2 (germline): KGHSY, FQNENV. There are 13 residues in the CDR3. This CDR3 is CASSQTQGNEQYF. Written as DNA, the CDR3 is TGTGCCAGCAGCCAAACACAGGGAAACGAGCAGTACTTC.

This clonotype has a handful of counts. DNA of the CDR3: TGCAGTGCTAGGCCCGACAGGGTAAACTACGAGCAGTACTTC. Translation: CSARPDRVNYEQYF. The chain employs TRBV20-1 and TRBJ2-7; TRBD1 matches 7 bases. The CDR3 totals 14 residues. From germline, CDR1 is DFQATT and CDR2 SNEGSKA (reference sequence). After removal of 3 bases from V and 3 bases from J, the junction contained 8 bases not matched to a gene.

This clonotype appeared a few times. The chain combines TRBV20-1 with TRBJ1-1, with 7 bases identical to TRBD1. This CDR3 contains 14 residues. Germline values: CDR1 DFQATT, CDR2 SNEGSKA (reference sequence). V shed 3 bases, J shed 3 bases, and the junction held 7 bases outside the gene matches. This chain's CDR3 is CSASYSQGDTEAFF. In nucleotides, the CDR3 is TGCAGTGCTAGTTACAGTCAGGGGGACACTGAAGCTTTCTTT.

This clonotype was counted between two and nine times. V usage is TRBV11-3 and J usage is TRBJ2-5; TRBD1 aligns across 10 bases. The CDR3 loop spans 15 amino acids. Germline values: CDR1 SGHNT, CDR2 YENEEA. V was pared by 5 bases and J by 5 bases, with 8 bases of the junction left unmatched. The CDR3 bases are TGTGCCAGCAGCCCCGGGACAGGGGAATGGGAGACCCAGTACTTC. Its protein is CASSPGTGEWETQYF.

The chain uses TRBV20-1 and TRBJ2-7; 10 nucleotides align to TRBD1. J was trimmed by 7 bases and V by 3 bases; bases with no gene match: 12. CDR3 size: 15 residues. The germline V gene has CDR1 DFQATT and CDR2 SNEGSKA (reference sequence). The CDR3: CSASPIDRGLGEQYF. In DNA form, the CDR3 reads TGCAGTGCTAGTCCCATCGACAGGGGGCTGGGGGAGCAGTACTTC.

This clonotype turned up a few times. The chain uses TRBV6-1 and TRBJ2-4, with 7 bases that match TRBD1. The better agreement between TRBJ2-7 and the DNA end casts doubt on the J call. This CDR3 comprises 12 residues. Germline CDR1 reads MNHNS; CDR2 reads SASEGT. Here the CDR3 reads CASSGDRAEQYF. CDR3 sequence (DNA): TGTGCCAGCAGTGGAGACAGGGCCGAGCAGTACTTC.

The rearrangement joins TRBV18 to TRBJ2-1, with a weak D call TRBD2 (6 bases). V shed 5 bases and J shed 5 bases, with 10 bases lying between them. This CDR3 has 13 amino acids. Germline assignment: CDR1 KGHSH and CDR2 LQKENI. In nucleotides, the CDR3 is TGTGCCAGCTCAACAGGCGGGGACAATGAGCAGTTCTTC. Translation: CASSTGGDNEQFF.

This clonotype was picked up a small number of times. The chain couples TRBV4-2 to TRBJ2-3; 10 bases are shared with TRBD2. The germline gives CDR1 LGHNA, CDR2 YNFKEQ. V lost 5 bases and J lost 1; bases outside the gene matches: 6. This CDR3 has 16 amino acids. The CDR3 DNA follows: TGTGCCAGCAGCGAAGGACTAGCGGCGGGCACAGATACGCAGTATTTT. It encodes CASSEGLAAGTDTQYF.

CDR3 bases: TGTGCCAGCAGCTTCGCCGGGACAGGGGCAGGGCAGCCCCAGCATTTT. The encoded protein is CASSFAGTGAGQPQHF. This chain connects TRBV7-9 to TRBJ1-5; 10 bases fit TRBD1. This CDR3 has 16 residues. Trimming removed 3 bases from V and 7 bases from J; junction bases left unmatched: 9. CDR1 is SEHNR and CDR2 is FQNEAQ in the germline V gene (reference sequence).

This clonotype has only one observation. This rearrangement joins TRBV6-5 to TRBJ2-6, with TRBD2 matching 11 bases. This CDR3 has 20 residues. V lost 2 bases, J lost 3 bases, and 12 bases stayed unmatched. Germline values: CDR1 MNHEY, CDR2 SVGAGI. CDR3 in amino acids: CASSYAFLAGGLSGANVLTF. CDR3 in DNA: TGTGCCAGCAGTTACGCGTTTCTAGCGGGGGGACTTAGTGGGGCCAACGTCCTGACTTTC.

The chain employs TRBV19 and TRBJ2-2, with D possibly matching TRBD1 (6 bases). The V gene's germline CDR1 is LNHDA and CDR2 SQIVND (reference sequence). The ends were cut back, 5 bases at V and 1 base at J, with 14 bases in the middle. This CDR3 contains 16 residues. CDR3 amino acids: CASSPSGHLNTGELFF. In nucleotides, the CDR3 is TGTGCCAGTAGTCCATCGGGACACCTGAACACCGGGGAGCTGTTTTTT. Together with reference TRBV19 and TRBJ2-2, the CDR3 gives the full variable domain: DGGITQSPKYLFRKEGQNVTLSCEQNLNHDAMYWYRQDPGQGLRLIYYSQIVNDFQKGDIAEGYSVSREKKESFPLTVTSAQKNPTAFYLCASSPSGHLNTGELFFGEGSRLTVL.

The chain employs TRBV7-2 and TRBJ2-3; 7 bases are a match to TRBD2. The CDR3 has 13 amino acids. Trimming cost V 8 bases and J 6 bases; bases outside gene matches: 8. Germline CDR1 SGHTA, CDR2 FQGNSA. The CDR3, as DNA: TGTGCCAGCGGGCGGGGGTCAGGTGATACGCAGTATTTT. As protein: CASGRGSGDTQYF. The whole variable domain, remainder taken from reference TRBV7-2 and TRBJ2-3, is GAGVSQSPSNKVTEKGKDVELRCDPISGHTALYWYRQSLGQGLEFLIYFQGNSAPDKSGLPSDRFSAERTGGSVSTLTIQRTQQEDSAVYLCASGRGSGDTQYFGPGTRLTVL.

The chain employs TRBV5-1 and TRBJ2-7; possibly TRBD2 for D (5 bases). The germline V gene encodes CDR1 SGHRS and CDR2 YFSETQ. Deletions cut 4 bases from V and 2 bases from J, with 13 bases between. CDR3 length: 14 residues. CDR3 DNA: TGCGCCAGCAGCCGGGCGGGCTCGACCTACGAGCAGTACTTC. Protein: CASSRAGSTYEQYF.

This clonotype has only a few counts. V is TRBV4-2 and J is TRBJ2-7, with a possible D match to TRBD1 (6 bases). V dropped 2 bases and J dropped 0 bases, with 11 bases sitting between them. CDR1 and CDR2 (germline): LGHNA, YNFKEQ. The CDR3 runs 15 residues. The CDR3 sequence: CASSQLDRSSYEQYF. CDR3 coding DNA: TGTGCCAGCAGCCAACTAGACAGGTCCTCCTACGAGCAGTACTTC.

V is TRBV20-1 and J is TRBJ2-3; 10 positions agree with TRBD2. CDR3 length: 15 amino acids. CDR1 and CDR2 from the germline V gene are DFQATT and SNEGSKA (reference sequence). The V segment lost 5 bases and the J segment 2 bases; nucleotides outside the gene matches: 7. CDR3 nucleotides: TGCAGTGCTTCGATGGGACTAGCGCCCACAGATACGCAGTATTTT. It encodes CSASMGLAPTDTQYF.

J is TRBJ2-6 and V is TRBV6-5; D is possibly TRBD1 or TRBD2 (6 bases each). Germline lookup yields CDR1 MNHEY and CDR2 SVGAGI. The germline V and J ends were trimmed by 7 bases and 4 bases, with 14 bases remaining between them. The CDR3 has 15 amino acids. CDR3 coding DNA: TGTGCCAGCACCTCATGGGGGGCGGGGGCCAACGTCCTGACTTTC. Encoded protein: CASTSWGAGANVLTF.

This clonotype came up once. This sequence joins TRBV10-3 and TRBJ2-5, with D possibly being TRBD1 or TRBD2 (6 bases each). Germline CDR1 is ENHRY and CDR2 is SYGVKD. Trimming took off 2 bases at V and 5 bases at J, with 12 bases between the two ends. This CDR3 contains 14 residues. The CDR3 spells CAISETGRQETQYF. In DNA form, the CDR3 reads TGTGCCATCAGTGAGACAGGGAGGCAGGAGACCCAGTACTTC.

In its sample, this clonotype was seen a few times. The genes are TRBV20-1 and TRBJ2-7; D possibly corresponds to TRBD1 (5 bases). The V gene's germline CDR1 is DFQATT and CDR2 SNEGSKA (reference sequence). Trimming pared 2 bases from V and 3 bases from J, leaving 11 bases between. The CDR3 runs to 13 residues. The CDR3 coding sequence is TGCAGTGCTAGATTAGACAGTCTCTACGAGCAGTACTTC. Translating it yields CSARLDSLYEQYF.

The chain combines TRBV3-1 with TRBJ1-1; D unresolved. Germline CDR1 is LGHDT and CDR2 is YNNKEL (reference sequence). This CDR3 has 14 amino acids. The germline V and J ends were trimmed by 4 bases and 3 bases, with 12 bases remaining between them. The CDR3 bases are TGTGCCAGCAGCCCCCTTGGGATTCACACTGAAGCTTTCTTT. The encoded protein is CASSPLGIHTEAFF.

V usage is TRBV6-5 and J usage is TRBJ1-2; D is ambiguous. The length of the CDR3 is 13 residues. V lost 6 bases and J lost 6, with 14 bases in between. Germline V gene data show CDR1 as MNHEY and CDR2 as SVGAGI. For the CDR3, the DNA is TGTGCCAGCAGACGATCCGGGCAGGATGGCTACACCTTC. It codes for CASRRSGQDGYTF.

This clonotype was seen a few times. The CDR3 reads CASSYGGPSTDTQYF. The DNA of the CDR3 is TGTGCCAGCAGTTACGGGGGGCCTAGCACAGATACGCAGTATTTT. This chain uses TRBV6-6 with TRBJ2-3; D could derive from TRBD1 or TRBD2 (6 bases each). There are 15 residues in the CDR3. V was clipped by 2 bases and J by 0 bases, with 9 bases between them. The germline CDR1 and CDR2 sequences are MNHNY and SVGAGI (reference sequence).

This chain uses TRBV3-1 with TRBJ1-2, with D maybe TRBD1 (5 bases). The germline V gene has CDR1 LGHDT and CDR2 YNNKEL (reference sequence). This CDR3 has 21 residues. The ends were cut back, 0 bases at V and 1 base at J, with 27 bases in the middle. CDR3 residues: CASSQDRIVGTPTKGNYGYTF. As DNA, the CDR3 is TGTGCCAGCAGCCAAGATCGCATTGTCGGGACGCCTACTAAGGGTAACTATGGCTACACCTTC.